These 10 T cell receptor beta chains came from one sample sequenced in a study of blood T cells in healthy people across ages. It was with a sample-barcoded 5' primer and a J-beta primer mix that a second PCR of about 6 to 12 cycles was run. Each CDR3 protein gets one entry after TCRdb re-called the 5' RACE reads with MiXCR. Found here are hundreds of thousands of distinct CDR3 sequences, approximately 25% of them singletons; the top ten hold around 10%. The same data also went into a second study, on T cells of mothers and their children.

Material for sequencing was blood. Every receptor here comes from a boy aged 5-17 years in good health.

There are a few counts of this clonotype. The V gene is TRBV7-8, the J gene TRBJ2-1; 11 bases fit TRBD2. V gave up 1 base and J gave up 7 bases; unmatched junction bases: 9. CDR1 and CDR2 (germline): SGHVS, FQNEAQ. The CDR3 is made up of 17 amino acids. As DNA, the CDR3 is TGTGCCAGCAGCTTAGAGGTAGCGGGAGGGCCGAGAAATGAGCAGTTCTTC. Protein product: CASSLEVAGGPRNEQFF.

This clonotype was counted many times. The junction departs from the called germline gene at one end, perhaps through a read error. The chain uses TRBV7-7 and TRBJ2-5; D possibly corresponds to TRBD1 (7 bases). Germline V CDR1 and CDR2: SSHAT, FNYEAQ (reference sequence). The CDR3 totals 16 residues. CDR3 in amino acids: CASSPYDRDFGETQYF. The CDR3 DNA reads as TGTGCTAGCAGCCCGTATGACAGGGACTTTGGAGAGACCCAGTACTTC.

This clonotype was counted ten times or more. The chain recombines TRBV11-2 with TRBJ2-6; D remains unclear. V was shortened by 4 bases and J by 0 bases, with 7 bases between the two germline ends. Looked up from germline, CDR1 is SGHAT and CDR2 is FQNNGV. The CDR3 length is 15 residues. The CDR3 DNA reads TGTGCCAGCAGCTCTCCTCGCTCTGGGGCCAACGTCCTGACTTTC. As protein: CASSSPRSGANVLTF. Together with reference TRBV11-2 and TRBJ2-6, the CDR3 gives the full variable domain: EAGVAQSPRYKIIEKRQSVAFWCNPISGHATLYWYQQILGQGPKLLIQFQNNGVVDDSQLPKDRFSAERLKGVDSTLKIQPAKLEDSAVYLCASSSPRSGANVLTFGAGSRLTVL.

This clonotype was observed a handful of times. This chain connects TRBV28 to TRBJ2-3, with D perhaps matching TRBD1 or TRBD2 (5 bases each). Germline V gives CDR1 MDHEN, CDR2 SYDVKM. V lost 8 bases and J lost 2, with 20 bases in between. CDR3 length equals 16 residues. In nucleotides, the CDR3 is TGTGCCAGCGGGACGTTGGAGTCCTCCGTCACAGATACGCAGTATTTT. Amino acid sequence: CASGTLESSVTDTQYF.

The genes are TRBV20-1 and TRBJ1-2, with 7 bases matching TRBD1. Germline loops: CDR1 DFQATT, CDR2 SNEGSKA (reference sequence). V lost 4 bases to trimming and J lost 3 bases; unmatched junction nucleotides: 11. The CDR3 has 15 amino acids. The CDR3 DNA follows: TGCAGTGCTACCCCGGGACAGCCGGCAGACTATGGCTACACCTTC. As protein: CSATPGQPADYGYTF.

The chain has TRBV5-1 and TRBJ2-1; TRBD2 aligns across 10 bases. The CDR3 extends over 16 amino acids. Per the germline V gene, CDR1 is SGHRS and CDR2 is YFSETQ. After removal of 2 bases from V and 0 bases from J, the junction contained 2 bases not matched to a gene. The CDR3 here is CASSFGLAASYNEQFF. The CDR3 DNA reads TGCGCCAGCAGCTTCGGACTAGCGGCCTCCTACAATGAGCAGTTCTTC.

This clonotype has just a few counts. The chain couples TRBV6-6 to TRBJ1-1; D gene uncertain. The germline CDR1 and CDR2 sequences are MNHNY and SVGAGI (reference sequence). CDR3 length equals 14 residues. V dropped 4 bases and J dropped 7 bases, with 16 bases sitting between them. The CDR3 nucleotides are TGTGCCAGCAGTTCCTCGGGCGAAAGGATTGAAGCTTTCTTT. Its translation: CASSSSGERIEAFF.

This clonotype showed up just a few times. The V gene is TRBV4-3, the J gene TRBJ2-1; 10 positions agree with TRBD1. V was clipped by 3 bases and J by 9 bases; unmatched bases: 2. This CDR3 region has 13 residues. Germline V CDR1 and CDR2: LGHNA, YSLEER. CDR3 protein: CASSQGQGTEQFF. The DNA for the CDR3 is TGCGCCAGCAGCCAGGGACAGGGGACTGAGCAGTTCTTC.

Details on this clonotype: A junction end diverges from the germline sequence, so it may reflect a read error. The chain joins TRBV3-1 to TRBJ2-5, with D maybe TRBD2 (5 bases). CDR3 length: 13 amino acids. Germline values: CDR1 LGHDT, CDR2 YNNKEL (reference sequence). The CDR3 loop reads CASSDLATETQYF. As DNA, the CDR3 is TGTGCTAGCAGCGATCTAGCTACGGAGACCCAGTACTTC.

This sequence joins TRBV28 and TRBJ2-5, with 10 bases matching TRBD1. With the DNA end fitting TRBJ2-7 better, the J assignment may be wrong. Germline V gene sequence: CDR1 MDHEN, CDR2 SYDVKM. This CDR3 comprises 16 residues. The CDR3 bases are TGTGCCAGCAGCCTACCGGGACAGGGGTTGACCTACGAGCAGTACTTC. Protein: CASSLPGQGLTYEQYF.